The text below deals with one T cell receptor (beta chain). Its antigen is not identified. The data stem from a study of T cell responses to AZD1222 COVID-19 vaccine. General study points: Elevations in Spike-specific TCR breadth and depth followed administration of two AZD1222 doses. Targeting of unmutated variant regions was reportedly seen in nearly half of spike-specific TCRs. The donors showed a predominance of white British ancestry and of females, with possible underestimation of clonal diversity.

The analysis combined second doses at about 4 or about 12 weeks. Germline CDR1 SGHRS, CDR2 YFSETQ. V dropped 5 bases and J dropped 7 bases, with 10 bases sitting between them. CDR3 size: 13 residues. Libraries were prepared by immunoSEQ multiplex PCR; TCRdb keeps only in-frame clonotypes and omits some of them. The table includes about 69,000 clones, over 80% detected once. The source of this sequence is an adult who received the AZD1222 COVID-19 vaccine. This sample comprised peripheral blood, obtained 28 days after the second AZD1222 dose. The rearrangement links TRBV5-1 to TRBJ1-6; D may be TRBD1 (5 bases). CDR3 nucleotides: TGCGCCAGCAGATACGGGGACAATTCACCCCTCCACTTT. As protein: CASRYGDNSPLHF.